Each of the 25 T cell receptor beta chains below was sequenced from the same sample in a study of shared clonotypes between healthy human individuals. Profiling relied on immunoSEQ multiplex PCR, and the TCRdb table lists in-frame clones only, not all of them. Counted here are over 150,000 clones, about 68% occurring once; the ten biggest clones make up roughly a tenth. The sample was memory CD4+ T cells sorted from blood. Subset given: CD45RA-negative fraction. These receptors were taken from a man in his thirties or forties in good health.

The rearrangement links TRBV5-4 to TRBJ2-3; 11 bases are a match to TRBD2. This CDR3 comprises 15 residues. Trimming at V came to 5 bases and at J to 3 bases, leaving 5 bases not matched to a gene. Germline V lookup: CDR1 SGHNT, CDR2 YYREEE (reference sequence). The CDR3: CASRGGTSGTDTQYF. CDR3 DNA sequence: TGTGCCAGCAGGGGGGGGACTAGCGGAACAGATACGCAGTATTTT.

This clone was seen repeatedly, ten times or more. This chain joins TRBV28 and TRBJ2-7, with D maybe TRBD1 (6 bases). Germline CDR1 reads MDHEN; CDR2 reads SYDVKM. The CDR3 length is 14 residues. V was trimmed by 4 bases and J by 0 bases, leaving 10 bases between them. The CDR3 reads CASSWDTSSYEQYF. The CDR3 DNA reads TGTGCCAGCAGTTGGGACACAAGCTCCTACGAGCAGTACTTC.

The chain joins TRBV5-1 to TRBJ2-3; TRBD1 aligns across 7 bases. The CDR3 spans 16 residues. J gave up 1 base and V 4 bases, and 9 bases lay outside the gene matches. From germline, CDR1 is SGHRS and CDR2 YFSETQ. The CDR3, as DNA: TGCGCCAGCAGCCCATTCCCAACAGGGGGCACAGATACGCAGTATTTT. Residues: CASSPFPTGGTDTQYF.

This clone was found a few times. The chain couples TRBV7-2 to TRBJ2-5; 12 nucleotides line up with TRBD2. This CDR3 has 15 amino acids. V was pared by 5 bases and J by 5 bases, with 6 bases of the junction left unmatched. In germline, CDR1 is SGHTA, CDR2 FQGNSA. The CDR3 bases are TGTGCCAGCAGCCCCCTAGCGGGAGGGTGGGAGACCCAGTACTTC. This codes for CASSPLAGGWETQYF. The whole variable domain, filled in from reference TRBV7-2 and TRBJ2-5, reads GAGVSQSPSNKVTEKGKDVELRCDPISGHTALYWYRQSLGQGLEFLIYFQGNSAPDKSGLPSDRFSAERTGGSVSTLTIQRTQQEDSAVYLCASSPLAGGWETQYFGPGTRLLVL.

The rearrangement joins TRBV29-1 to TRBJ2-3, with 7 bases that match TRBD2. The CDR3 length is 14 residues. CDR1 is SQVTM and CDR2 is ANQGSEA in the germline V gene. V gave up 4 bases and J gave up 7 bases; unmatched junction bases: 11. The CDR3 loop is CSVGGRGVYNTQYF. CDR3 coding DNA: TGCAGCGTTGGGGGCCGGGGGGTGTATAATACGCAGTATTTT.

The chain uses TRBV18 and TRBJ2-7; no clear D. This CDR3 has 15 residues. The V and J ends lost 4 bases and 5 bases respectively, with 18 bases between them. From germline, CDR1 is KGHSH and CDR2 LQKENI. The CDR3 DNA is TGTGCCAGCTCACTCTCCATGGGTGTAATGAACGAGCAGTACTTC. Translated: CASSLSMGVMNEQYF.

The rearrangement links TRBV7-3 to TRBJ2-1; D possibly matches TRBD1 or TRBD2 (5 bases each). Looked up from germline, CDR1 is SGHTA and CDR2 is FQGTGA. The germline V and J ends were trimmed by 4 bases and 2 bases, with 12 bases remaining between them. The CDR3 runs to 15 residues. The CDR3 loop reads CASSYDRGPYNEQFF. CDR3 DNA sequence: TGTGCCAGCAGCTACGACCGGGGACCCTACAATGAGCAGTTCTTC.

For this clone: A junction boundary mismatches the germline segment, possibly from a read error. The chain uses TRBV7-8 and TRBJ2-7; no clear D gene. CDR3 length equals 13 residues. The germline gives CDR1 SGHVS, CDR2 FQNEAQ. CDR3 sequence reads: CASSLAFREERYF. As DNA, the CDR3 is TGTGCCAGCAGCTTAGCCTTCCGCGAGGAGCGGTACTTC.

This clone was detected once. The chain employs TRBV30 and TRBJ2-1; perhaps TRBD1 as D (5 bases). Germline CDR1 is GTSNPN and CDR2 is SVGIG (reference sequence). This CDR3 has 11 residues. V lost 1 base, J lost 9 bases, and 7 bases lay in between. CDR3: CAWSGGFEQFF. DNA for the CDR3: TGTGCCTGGAGTGGGGGCTTTGAGCAGTTCTTC.

The chain recombines TRBV27 with TRBJ2-7; D might be TRBD1 (6 bases). The CDR3 totals 16 residues. Germline V gives CDR1 MNHEY, CDR2 SMNVEV (reference sequence). Trimming removed 4 bases from V and 5 bases from J, with 21 bases in between. The CDR3 DNA reads TGTGCCAGCAGTTCACTGGGGGCGGACCGCCTCGACGAGCAGTACTTC. It yields the protein CASSSLGADRLDEQYF.

As to this clone: One junction end disagrees with the germline gene, perhaps due to a read error. The chain employs TRBV7-7 and TRBJ2-7; D possibly corresponds to TRBD1 (6 bases). Germline V gene lookup returns CDR1 SSHAT and CDR2 FNYEAQ (reference sequence). The CDR3 extends over 15 amino acids. This chain's CDR3 is CASSLGGGAPYEQYF. CDR3 nucleotides: TGTGCTAGCAGCTTAGGGGGTGGGGCACCCTACGAGCAGTACTTC. Looking up the rest from reference TRBV7-7 and TRBJ2-7 gives the full variable domain: GAGVSQSPRYKVTKRGQDVTLRCDPISSHATLYWYQQALGQGPEFLTYFNYEAQPDKSGLPSDRFSAERPEGSISTLTIQRTEQRDSAMYRCASSLGGGAPYEQYFGPGTRLTVT.

The chain combines TRBV10-3 with TRBJ2-2; 7 bases align to TRBD1. V lost 6 bases to trimming and J lost 6 bases; unmatched junction nucleotides: 13. The CDR3 has 16 residues. Germline V gives CDR1 ENHRY, CDR2 SYGVKD. DNA of the CDR3: TGTGCCATCAGCAACGACCCCAGGGGGATGGCCGGGGAGCTGTTTTTT. It is translated as CAISNDPRGMAGELFF.

V is TRBV18 and J is TRBJ1-1, with D possibly TRBD1 on 5 matching bases. Per the germline V gene, CDR1 is KGHSH and CDR2 is LQKENI. V was trimmed by 8 bases and J by 5 bases, leaving 15 bases between them. The CDR3 consists of 13 residues. The CDR3 reads CASRQTVRTEAFF. The CDR3, as DNA: TGTGCCAGCCGACAGACGGTTAGGACTGAAGCTTTCTTT. Using reference TRBV18 and TRBJ1-1 for the parts outside the CDR3, the full variable domain is NAGVMQNPRHLVRRRGQEARLRCSPMKGHSHVYWYRQLPEEGLKFMVYLQKENIIDESGMPKERFSAEFPKEGPSILRIQQVVRGDSAAYFCASRQTVRTEAFFGQGTRLTVV.

V is TRBV2 and J is TRBJ1-1; 8 bases match TRBD1. Looked up from germline, CDR1 is SNHLY and CDR2 is FYNNEI. The CDR3 consists of 14 residues. The ends lost 6 bases at V and 1 base at J; junction bases unmatched: 4. CDR3 amino acids: CASRLTGENTEAFF. In nucleotides, the CDR3 is TGTGCCAGCAGACTGACAGGGGAGAACACTGAAGCTTTCTTT.

The rearrangement joins TRBV30 to TRBJ2-7, with D maybe TRBD2 (6 bases). The CDR3 totals 15 residues. Per germline, CDR1 GTSNPN and CDR2 SVGIG (reference sequence). The V and J ends lost 0 bases and 2 bases respectively, with 14 bases between them. CDR3 region: CAWSVRGSIAYEQYF. The CDR3 bases are TGTGCCTGGAGTGTACGGGGGTCAATCGCCTACGAGCAGTACTTC.

The rearrangement links TRBV5-5 to TRBJ2-2, with D unclear. Trimming took 0 bases from V and 3 from J, leaving 6 bases between them. This CDR3 has 14 residues. Germline CDR1 is SGHKS and CDR2 is YYEKEE (reference sequence). CDR3 sequence (DNA): TGTGCCAGCAGCTTGGCAAGTCACACCGGGGAGCTGTTTTTT. Its protein product is CASSLASHTGELFF.

The rearrangement joins TRBV2 to TRBJ2-2; TRBD1 agrees at 8 bases. Trimming removed 4 bases from V and 2 bases from J; junction bases left unmatched: 3. The CDR3 runs to 15 residues. Germline V lookup: CDR1 SNHLY, CDR2 FYNNEI. CDR3 DNA sequence: TGTGCCAGCAGTGGACAGGGGATTAACACCGGGGAGCTGTTTTTT. Translating it yields CASSGQGINTGELFF.

This rearrangement joins TRBV6-5 to TRBJ2-7; D is unclear. Germline-derived CDR1 and CDR2 are MNHEY and SVGAGI. The germline V and J ends were trimmed by 6 bases and 0 bases, with 9 bases remaining between them. The CDR3 runs 13 residues. In DNA form, the CDR3 reads TGTGCCAGCAGCTCCGTCGGCTCCTACGAGCAGTACTTC. It is translated as CASSSVGSYEQYF.

The J gene is TRBJ2-2, the V gene TRBV9, with no clear D. The CDR3 has 13 amino acids. Deletions cut 3 bases from V and 6 bases from J, with 9 bases between. Germline CDR1 and CDR2: SGDLS and YYNGEE. The CDR3 spells CASSETPAGELFF. CDR3 nucleotides: TGTGCCAGCAGCGAAACACCGGCCGGGGAGCTGTTTTTT.

This clone was seen ten or more times. This sequence joins TRBV18 and TRBJ2-3, with no clear D. V lost 3 bases and J lost 2, with 9 bases in between. The CDR3 is 14 residues long. Germline-derived CDR1 and CDR2 are KGHSH and LQKENI. CDR3 nucleotides: TGTGCCAGCTCACCGGGAACTACCACAGATACGCAGTATTTT. Translating it yields CASSPGTTTDTQYF.

Note on this clone: Mismatch with germline at one junction end may stem from a read error. DNA of the CDR3: TGTGCCAGCTCCCCTAAAGGACGGATTATCTTC. Translating gives CASSPKGRIIF. V is TRBV18 and J is TRBJ2-1; D unclear. Germline CDR1 KGHSH, CDR2 LQKENI. This CDR3 is 11 amino acids long.

The chain carries TRBV11-3 and TRBJ2-1, with 10 bases aligning to TRBD2. V gave up 6 bases and J gave up 14 bases; unmatched junction bases: 7. Germline assignment: CDR1 SGHNT and CDR2 YENEEA. CDR3 length: 12 residues. CDR3 bases: TGTGCCAGCAGGCCCACTAGCGGGGCAGAGTTCTTC. Its protein product is CASRPTSGAEFF.

The rearrangement links TRBV7-9 to TRBJ2-2; the D is unclear. From germline, CDR1 is SEHNR and CDR2 FQNEAQ (reference sequence). Trimming left V 2 bases short and J 2 bases short, with 6 bases between. CDR3 size: 14 residues. CDR3 DNA sequence: TGTGCCAGCAGCTTATTTCAAAACACCGGGGAGCTGTTTTTT. Encoded protein: CASSLFQNTGELFF.

The V call is TRBV19, the J call TRBJ1-5, with no clear D. Germline V gene data show CDR1 as LNHDA and CDR2 as SQIVND (reference sequence). This CDR3 contains 16 residues. Trimming removed 4 bases at V and 5 bases at J, with 18 bases between. This CDR3 is CASSSPGRLEHQPQHF. In DNA form, the CDR3 reads TGTGCCAGTAGTAGCCCCGGGAGGCTGGAGCATCAGCCCCAGCATTTT. Based on the CDR3 plus reference TRBV19 and TRBJ1-5, the full variable domain is DGGITQSPKYLFRKEGQNVTLSCEQNLNHDAMYWYRQDPGQGLRLIYYSQIVNDFQKGDIAEGYSVSREKKESFPLTVTSAQKNPTAFYLCASSSPGRLEHQPQHFGDGTRLSIL.

This clone has just a few counts. V gene TRBV5-1 combines with J gene TRBJ2-1; no clear D gene. This CDR3 is 12 amino acids long. Between the trimmed V and J ends, which lost 2 bases and 7 bases, there was a span of 7 bases. Per the germline V gene, CDR1 is SGHRS and CDR2 is YFSETQ. In DNA, the CDR3 is TGCGCCAGCAGCTTAAACCTTAATGAGCAGTTCTTC. It encodes CASSLNLNEQFF.